These T cell receptor beta chains were read from a single sample in a study of T-cell reconstitution after alpha-beta-depleted transplantation in children. Using its own MiXCR run on the PCR reads, TCRdb lists one record per CDR3 protein. The sample holds about 580,000 distinct CDR3 sequences, more than 20% seen once. Sequencing was performed on PBMCs, mostly from graft donor cells, taken 360 days after TCRalphabeta/CD19-depleted stem cell transplant. These receptors all come from a boy younger than two who had a stem cell transplant for acute myeloid leukemia, so the T cells may come from the graft donor. CDR3s include the opening cysteine and the closing phenylalanine or tryptophan. A D gene is named only where the DNA matches it firmly. Size tells how often a clone was seen (once, few, many) or the class of an expanded clone, and some rows leave it out.

j_gene: TRBJ2-7; v_gene: TRBV20-1; len: 12; d_gene: .; abundance: few; CDR3nt: TGCAGTGCTCCTTTTCAGGGACCCGAGCAGTACTTC; CDR3aa: CSAPFQGPEQYF
j_gene: TRBJ1-1; v_gene: TRBV7-6; len: 10; d_gene: .; abundance: few; CDR3nt: TGTGCCAGCTTGAACACTGAAGCTTTCTTT; CDR3aa: CASLNTEAFF
j_gene: TRBJ1-1; v_gene: TRBV6-5; len: 15; d_gene: TRBD1; abundance: .; CDR3nt: TGTGCCAGCAGTTTCTCCGGGGACAGCTACACTGAAGCTTTCTTT; CDR3aa: CASSFSGDSYTEAFF
j_gene: TRBJ1-1; v_gene: TRBV5-1; len: 18; d_gene: TRBD1; abundance: .; CDR3nt: TGCGCCAGCAGCAGCCAACAACGGGACAGGATATCGAACACTGAAGCTTTCTTT; CDR3aa: CASSSQQRDRISNTEAFF
j_gene: TRBJ2-1; v_gene: TRBV6-5; len: 11; d_gene: .; abundance: .; CDR3nt: TGTGCCAGCCACCTGGGCAATGAGCAGTTCTTC; CDR3aa: CASHLGNEQFF
j_gene: TRBJ2-5; v_gene: TRBV4-2; len: 15; d_gene: .; abundance: .; CDR3nt: TGTGCCAGCAGCCAAGACTACGGCGAGGAAGAGACCCAGTACTTC; CDR3aa: CASSQDYGEEETQYF
j_gene: TRBJ2-5; v_gene: TRBV7-2; len: 16; d_gene: TRBD2; abundance: .; CDR3nt: TGTGCCAGCAGCGCCCATCTTAGCGGGGGCCTAGAGACCCAGTACTTC; CDR3aa: CASSAHLSGGLETQYF
j_gene: TRBJ2-7; v_gene: TRBV7-3; len: 15; d_gene: .; abundance: .; CDR3nt: TGTGCCAGCAGCTTAACGAGGGTAAATACTGGTGAGCAGTACTTC; CDR3aa: CASSLTRVNTGEQYF
j_gene: TRBJ2-1; v_gene: TRBV6-5; len: 17; d_gene: .; abundance: few; CDR3nt: TGTGCCAGCAGTTCTTTCCAAGCGGACTTTTCCTACAATGAGCAGTTCTTC; CDR3aa: CASSSFQADFSYNEQFF
j_gene: TRBJ2-7; v_gene: TRBV10-3; len: 13; d_gene: TRBD1; abundance: few; CDR3nt: TGTGCCATCGGACAGGGGGATTCCTACGAGCAGTACTTC; CDR3aa: CAIGQGDSYEQYF
j_gene: TRBJ2-5; v_gene: TRBV15; len: 14; d_gene: .; abundance: .; CDR3nt: TGTGCCACCAGCCAAAGACTGGTACAAGAGACCCAGTACTTC; CDR3aa: CATSQRLVQETQYF
j_gene: TRBJ2-1; v_gene: TRBV29-1; len: 17; d_gene: TRBD2; abundance: many; CDR3nt: TGCAGCGTGAGGGTCGGATTAGCGGGGGGAACCTACAATGAGCAGTTCTTC; CDR3aa: CSVRVGLAGGTYNEQFF
j_gene: TRBJ2-2; v_gene: TRBV7-2; len: 19; d_gene: .; abundance: many; CDR3nt: TGTGCCAGCAGCTACCCGCCTCCAATTCTAAAGACGAACACCGGGGAGCTGTTTTTT; CDR3aa: CASSYPPPILKTNTGELFF
j_gene: TRBJ2-1; v_gene: TRBV7-9; len: 14; d_gene: .; abundance: many; CDR3nt: TGTGCCAGCGACGTGTTGAGCTCCTACAATGAGCAGTTCTTC; CDR3aa: CASDVLSSYNEQFF
j_gene: TRBJ2-2; v_gene: TRBV3-1; len: 15; d_gene: .; abundance: .; CDR3nt: TGTGCCAGCAGCCAAGACGGGGGATACACCGGGGAGCTGTTTTTT; CDR3aa: CASSQDGGYTGELFF
j_gene: TRBJ2-7; v_gene: TRBV30; len: 13; d_gene: TRBD1; abundance: many; CDR3nt: TGTGCCTGGAGGCGACAGGGCCTTTACGAGCAGTACTTC; CDR3aa: CAWRRQGLYEQYF
j_gene: TRBJ2-1; v_gene: TRBV15; len: 15; d_gene: TRBD2; abundance: .; CDR3nt: TGTGCCACCAGCATACTAGCGGGGTGGAACAATGAGCAGTTCTTC; CDR3aa: CATSILAGWNNEQFF
j_gene: TRBJ1-2; v_gene: TRBV5-1; len: 15; d_gene: TRBD1; abundance: .; CDR3nt: TGCGCCAGCAGCCCGGTGGACAGGGAGAACTATGGCTACACCTTC; CDR3aa: CASSPVDRENYGYTF
j_gene: TRBJ2-7; v_gene: TRBV2; len: 13; d_gene: TRBD2; abundance: .; CDR3nt: TGTGCCAGCAAACCGGGACTAGCAACCGAGCAGTACTTC; CDR3aa: CASKPGLATEQYF
j_gene: TRBJ1-3; v_gene: TRBV12-3/TRBV12-4; len: 15; d_gene: TRBD1; abundance: .; CDR3nt: TGTGCCAGCAGTTTGAGGAGGGGGCTCGGAAACACCATATATTTT; CDR3aa: CASSLRRGLGNTIYF
j_gene: TRBJ1-1; v_gene: TRBV20-1; len: 13; d_gene: .; abundance: few; CDR3nt: TGCAGTGCTAGTCCGGGAAGACAATCTGAAGCTTTCTTT; CDR3aa: CSASPGRQSEAFF
j_gene: TRBJ2-1; v_gene: TRBV7-8; len: 15; d_gene: TRBD2; abundance: .; CDR3nt: TGTGCCAGCAGCCTTAGACTAGCTGCCTTCAATGAGCAGTTCTTC; CDR3aa: CASSLRLAAFNEQFF
j_gene: TRBJ2-2; v_gene: TRBV12-3/TRBV12-4; len: 15; d_gene: TRBD1; abundance: few; CDR3nt: TGTGCCAGCAGTTTTGGAGACAGGGTAGCCGGGGAGCTGTTTTTT; CDR3aa: CASSFGDRVAGELFF
j_gene: TRBJ2-5; v_gene: TRBV20-1; len: 14; d_gene: .; abundance: .; CDR3nt: TGCAGTGCTAGAGCTTATACCACTATAGAGACCCAGTACTTC; CDR3aa: CSARAYTTIETQYF
j_gene: TRBJ2-1; v_gene: TRBV15; len: 15; d_gene: TRBD2; abundance: few; CDR3nt: TGTGCCACCAGCATTCTAGCGGGAACCTACAATGAGCAGTTCTTC; CDR3aa: CATSILAGTYNEQFF
j_gene: TRBJ1-5; v_gene: TRBV7-9; len: 15; d_gene: .; abundance: .; CDR3nt: TGTGCCAGCAGCTTAGCAGGCAGTTTCAATCAGCCCCAGCATTTT; CDR3aa: CASSLAGSFNQPQHF
j_gene: TRBJ1-1; v_gene: TRBV11-3; len: 14; d_gene: .; abundance: few; CDR3nt: TGTGCCAGCAGCTTAGTGGCGGACAGCCTTGAAGCTTTCTTT; CDR3aa: CASSLVADSLEAFF
j_gene: TRBJ1-5; v_gene: TRBV27; len: 15; d_gene: .; abundance: .; CDR3nt: TGTGCCAGCAGCCTAACAGGAGCCCCCTTCGGGCCCCAGCATTTT; CDR3aa: CASSLTGAPFGPQHF
j_gene: TRBJ2-3; v_gene: TRBV7-2; len: 16; d_gene: TRBD2; abundance: many; CDR3nt: TGTGCCAGCAGCTTAGATACCAGCGGGGTATCAGATACGCAGTATTTT; CDR3aa: CASSLDTSGVSDTQYF
j_gene: TRBJ2-6; v_gene: TRBV7-6; len: 18; d_gene: TRBD1; abundance: .; CDR3nt: TGTGCCAGCAGCCGGGACAGGGGCCCTGGCTCTGGGGCCAACGTCCTGACTTTC; CDR3aa: CASSRDRGPGSGANVLTF
j_gene: TRBJ2-5; v_gene: TRBV13; len: 13; d_gene: .; abundance: .; CDR3nt: TGTGCCAGCAGCTTAGAGGCCGGGACCGACCAGTACTTC; CDR3aa: CASSLEAGTDQYF
j_gene: TRBJ1-2; v_gene: TRBV15; len: 15; d_gene: TRBD1; abundance: once; CDR3nt: TGTGCCACCAGCAGACCGGGACAGGGGGCGAAAGGCTACACCTTC; CDR3aa: CATSRPGQGAKGYTF
j_gene: TRBJ1-1; v_gene: TRBV29-1; len: 14; d_gene: .; abundance: .; CDR3nt: TGCAGCGTTGAAGAAAACTCTAGGAACACTGAAGCTTTCTTT; CDR3aa: CSVEENSRNTEAFF
j_gene: TRBJ2-7; v_gene: TRBV29-1; len: 18; d_gene: TRBD2; abundance: many; CDR3nt: TGCAGCGCCCACTTGAAACTAGCGGGGGGGCCTGGCTCCTACGAGCAGTACTTC; CDR3aa: CSAHLKLAGGPGSYEQYF
j_gene: TRBJ2-3; v_gene: TRBV28; len: 17; d_gene: TRBD1; abundance: .; CDR3nt: TGTGCCAGCAGTGCGGCCGGGACAGGGTATAGTACAGATACGCAGTATTTT; CDR3aa: CASSAAGTGYSTDTQYF
j_gene: TRBJ2-7; v_gene: TRBV7-2; len: 13; d_gene: TRBD1; abundance: .; CDR3nt: TGTGCCAGCAGCTTACAGGGGGCTGACGAGCAGTACTTC; CDR3aa: CASSLQGADEQYF
j_gene: TRBJ2-5; v_gene: TRBV20-1; len: 16; d_gene: TRBD2; abundance: .; CDR3nt: TGCAGTGCTAATCTCCCAGCGGGGGCGTCTTGGGAGACCCAGTACTTC; CDR3aa: CSANLPAGASWETQYF
j_gene: TRBJ2-5; v_gene: TRBV12-3/TRBV12-4; len: 14; d_gene: .; abundance: few; CDR3nt: TGTGCCAGCACCAGGGACTCCCACCAAGAGACCCAGTACTTC; CDR3aa: CASTRDSHQETQYF
j_gene: TRBJ1-2; v_gene: TRBV20-1; len: 12; d_gene: .; abundance: few; CDR3nt: TGCAGTGCTAGAGAACGCCCCTATGGCTACACCTTC; CDR3aa: CSARERPYGYTF
j_gene: TRBJ2-2; v_gene: TRBV10-3; len: 17; d_gene: TRBD2; abundance: .; CDR3nt: TGTGCCATCCCGAGATCGACTAGCGGGGCGAACACCGGGGAGCTGTTTTTT; CDR3aa: CAIPRSTSGANTGELFF
j_gene: TRBJ2-7; v_gene: TRBV27; len: 13; d_gene: .; abundance: .; CDR3nt: TGTGCCAGCAGTCTCCCAGGATCCTACGAGCAGTACTTC; CDR3aa: CASSLPGSYEQYF
j_gene: TRBJ1-1; v_gene: TRBV7-9; len: 16; d_gene: .; abundance: .; CDR3nt: TGTGCCAGCAGCTTACCTCGGGACGGACCGAACACTGAAGCTTTCTTT; CDR3aa: CASSLPRDGPNTEAFF
j_gene: TRBJ2-6; v_gene: TRBV20-1; len: 15; d_gene: TRBD1; abundance: .; CDR3nt: TGCAGTGCGGGCGACAGGGTCTCTGGGGCCAACGTCCTGACTTTC; CDR3aa: CSAGDRVSGANVLTF
j_gene: TRBJ1-4; v_gene: TRBV29-1; len: 12; d_gene: TRBD1; abundance: few; CDR3nt: TGCAGCGGCAGGGGGGATAATGAAAAACTGTTTTTT; CDR3aa: CSGRGDNEKLFF
j_gene: TRBJ2-2; v_gene: TRBV7-6; len: 11; d_gene: .; abundance: .; CDR3nt: TGTGCCAGCAGCAACCAGGGGGAGCTGTTTTTT; CDR3aa: CASSNQGELFF
j_gene: TRBJ2-1; v_gene: TRBV2; len: 14; d_gene: TRBD2; abundance: .; CDR3nt: TGTGCCAGCAGGGCGGGGGGCCAGTACAATGAGCAGTTCTTC; CDR3aa: CASRAGGQYNEQFF
j_gene: TRBJ1-3; v_gene: TRBV6-2/TRBV6-3; len: 12; d_gene: .; abundance: few; CDR3nt: TGTGCCAGCTGGACCCCCGATCGCACCATATATTTT; CDR3aa: CASWTPDRTIYF
j_gene: TRBJ2-3; v_gene: TRBV5-1; len: 15; d_gene: TRBD2; abundance: .; CDR3nt: TGCGCCAGCAGCTTGAAGCCTAGCGGTGTAGATACGCAGTATTTT; CDR3aa: CASSLKPSGVDTQYF
j_gene: TRBJ2-7; v_gene: TRBV7-9; len: 12; d_gene: .; abundance: many; CDR3nt: TGTGCCAGCAGCTTAGATCGGGGGCGATTCTACTTC; CDR3aa: CASSLDRGRFYF
j_gene: TRBJ2-6; v_gene: TRBV27; len: 20; d_gene: TRBD1; abundance: many; CDR3nt: TGTGCCAGCAGCCCCAGATCATGGGGACAGATTATCTCTGGGGCCAACGTCCTGACTTTC; CDR3aa: CASSPRSWGQIISGANVLTF
j_gene: TRBJ2-5; v_gene: TRBV5-1; len: 18; d_gene: TRBD1; abundance: few; CDR3nt: TGCGCCAGCAGCTTGACCCTTCGACAGGGGTTATCTGTGGAGACCCAGTACTTC; CDR3aa: CASSLTLRQGLSVETQYF
j_gene: TRBJ2-3; v_gene: TRBV12-3/TRBV12-4; len: 13; d_gene: .; abundance: many; CDR3nt: TGTGCCAGCGGCCCTCGATCTCGGGATACGCAGTATTTT; CDR3aa: CASGPRSRDTQYF
j_gene: TRBJ1-5; v_gene: TRBV12-3/TRBV12-4; len: 12; d_gene: .; abundance: many; CDR3nt: TGTGCCAGCAAGGGTTCCAATCAGCCCCAGCATTTT; CDR3aa: CASKGSNQPQHF
j_gene: TRBJ1-2; v_gene: TRBV6-5; len: 14; d_gene: .; abundance: .; CDR3nt: TGTGCCAGCAGTTACTTGGGGTTTAGCTATGGCTACACCTTC; CDR3aa: CASSYLGFSYGYTF
j_gene: TRBJ1-1; v_gene: TRBV6-5; len: 12; d_gene: .; abundance: .; CDR3nt: TGTGCCAGCAGTTACAGGGGGGGCGAAGCTTTCTTT; CDR3aa: CASSYRGGEAFF
j_gene: TRBJ2-7; v_gene: TRBV20-1; len: 15; d_gene: .; abundance: few; CDR3nt: TGCAGTGCTAGTAATATTCTGGGGGAATCCTACGAGCAGTACTTC; CDR3aa: CSASNILGESYEQYF
j_gene: TRBJ2-4; v_gene: TRBV12-3/TRBV12-4; len: 13; d_gene: TRBD2; abundance: few; CDR3nt: TGTGCCAGCAAGCGGGAAGCCAAAAACATTCAGTACTTC; CDR3aa: CASKREAKNIQYF
j_gene: TRBJ1-4; v_gene: TRBV21-1; len: 15; d_gene: .; abundance: few; CDR3nt: TGTGCCAGCAGCAAACGGGGACAGGGTGGCGAAAAACTGTTTTTT; CDR3aa: CASSKRGQGGEKLFF
j_gene: TRBJ2-3; v_gene: TRBV7-6; len: 15; d_gene: .; abundance: .; CDR3nt: TGTGCCAGCAGCTCTCTGGTGGGGGGAGGAGATACGCAGTATTTT; CDR3aa: CASSSLVGGGDTQYF